The present TCR beta chain was sequenced within a study of shared clonotypes between healthy human individuals. Looking at the study overall: CD4 naive and memory got three plates each, CD8 naive two, CD8 memory one. Study observations and caveats: Collection of samples was limited to blood; tissue repertoires likely differ. Relative to clonotypes present in all four donors, those not shared had lower generation probabilities. Among a handful of donors, around 5% of naive CD4 clonotypes were found in common.

This CDR3 is 14 amino acids long. V was clipped by 4 bases and J by 2 bases, with 12 bases between them. Looked up from germline, CDR1 is MNHEY and CDR2 is SVGAGI. With regard to this clone: Its antigen remains unidentified.

CD45RO-negative, CCR7-selected cells formed the naive CD8 fraction, which excluded terminally differentiated effector memory CD45RA+ cells. Repertoires were generated with immunoSEQ multiplex PCR, while TCRdb's copy carries only in-frame clones and drops some. Found here are over 750,000 clones, approximately 97% of them singletons; the top ten hold under 0.3%. The receptor was isolated from a man aged 25-45 years in good health. The gene calls are TRBV6-5 and TRBJ2-7, with D perhaps TRBD1 (5 bases). Sequencing was done on a sample of naive CD8+ T cells sorted from blood. CDR3 residues: CASSSPGYTYEQYF. DNA for the CDR3: TGTGCCAGCAGTTCCCCAGGGTACACCTACGAGCAGTACTTC.